This TCR beta chain comes out of a study of identifying expanded T cells in peripheral blood. Whole-study findings and limits: Over approximately two and four weeks, about 15 and 19 clones changed, versus more than 1 between replicates.

With V trimmed by 4 bases and J by 3 bases, 12 bases remained unmatched. This CDR3 has 17 amino acids. Germline CDR1 is SGHAT and CDR2 is FQDESV (reference sequence). As to this clone: Its matching antigen is unknown.

The method was immunoSEQ multiplex PCR; TCRdb's version includes in-frame clones alone and lacks a portion of them. Of around 120,000 clones in the sample, roughly 80% were seen once. This clonotype originated in a person between 18 and 75 years old in good health. Source material: blood. The chain has TRBV11-1 and TRBJ2-3, with 8 positions matching TRBD2. CDR3 sequence: CASSSSGSGVLTDTQYF. DNA for the CDR3: TGTGCCAGCAGCTCCTCGGGTAGCGGGGTATTAACAGATACGCAGTATTTT.